These 16 T cell receptor beta chains originate from one sample sequenced in a study of blood T cell repertoires in COVID-19. Generated by immunoSEQ multiplex PCR, the TCRdb table keeps only in-frame clones and is missing some. Among over 400,000 clones listed, more than 85% were seen once. The specimen sequenced was PBMCs or T cells enriched from blood (not recorded which). All receptors derive from a woman aged 60-75 years who had recovered from COVID-19.

This chain links TRBV19 with TRBJ2-7; 7 bases are shared with TRBD2. This CDR3 is built from 13 residues. Germline CDR1 is LNHDA and CDR2 is SQIVND (reference sequence). Unmatched junction bases numbered 3, after V lost 4 bases and J lost 3 bases. The CDR3 sequence is CASSRSGDYEQYF. The CDR3, as DNA: TGTGCCAGTAGTAGGAGCGGGGACTACGAGCAGTACTTC.

This chain joins TRBV2 and TRBJ1-2, with 10 bases fitting TRBD1. There are 13 residues in the CDR3. The germline gives CDR1 SNHLY, CDR2 FYNNEI. V lost 8 bases, J lost 4 bases, and 4 bases stayed unmatched. The CDR3 sequence: CASRQGAGYGYTF. DNA for the CDR3: TGTGCCAGCCGACAGGGGGCGGGCTATGGCTACACCTTC.

V usage is TRBV5-8 and J usage is TRBJ2-6; no clear D. Per germline, CDR1 SGHTS and CDR2 YDEGEE. This CDR3 has 14 residues. V lost 10 bases to trimming and J lost 2 bases, with 13 bases between them. CDR3 sequence (DNA): TGTGCCTCTCGAGGTTCTCCTGGGGCCAACGTCCTGACTTTC. Translated: CASRGSPGANVLTF.

This chain links TRBV24-1 with TRBJ1-2; 7 bases map to TRBD1. Germline lookup yields CDR1 KGHDR and CDR2 SFDVKD. The CDR3 consists of 17 residues. The V and J ends lost 1 base and 2 bases, in that order; junction bases with no gene match: 9. CDR3 sequence reads: CATSDFRAGGKNYGYTF. DNA for the CDR3: TGTGCCACCAGTGATTTTCGGGCAGGGGGAAAGAACTATGGCTACACCTTC.

This chain connects TRBV5-5 to TRBJ2-2; 12 positions agree with TRBD1. V was clipped by 3 bases and J by 4 bases; unmatched bases: 10. This CDR3 is 18 amino acids long. The V gene's germline CDR1 is SGHKS and CDR2 YYEKEE (reference sequence). The CDR3 DNA is TGTGCCAGCAGCTATAGCCGGGACAGGGGGCTTTTCACCGGGGAGCTGTTTTTT. Amino acid sequence: CASSYSRDRGLFTGELFF.

Note on this clone: This same CDR3 is encoded by further DNA sequences in the sample. The CDR3 DNA follows: TGCGCCAGCAGCCAGGTAGCGGGGGGAAATGAGCAGTTCTTC. Amino acid sequence: CASSQVAGGNEQFF. The rearrangement links TRBV4-1 to TRBJ2-1; TRBD2 aligns across 10 bases. CDR1 is MGHRA and CDR2 is YSYEKL in the germline V gene. The CDR3 contains 14 residues. The V gene end was trimmed by 3 bases and the J gene end by 7 bases; junction bases not matched to a gene: 3.

The CDR3, as DNA: TGTGCCAGCAGCCAAGGTGGGCCCTCCTATGGCTACACCTTC. Translated: CASSQGGPSYGYTF. V and J are TRBV3-1 (or the pseudogene TRBV3-2) and TRBJ1-2; D ambiguous. V lost 1 base, J lost 4 bases, and 10 bases lay in between. The CDR3 spans 14 residues. Germline-derived CDR1 and CDR2 are LGHDT and YNNKEL (reference sequence).

The chain employs TRBV2 and TRBJ2-1; 7 bases match TRBD1. V gave up 7 bases and J gave up 6 bases; unmatched junction bases: 12. In germline, CDR1 is SNHLY, CDR2 FYNNEI. This CDR3 is built from 15 residues. The CDR3 sequence is CASTTDRLRANEQFF. The CDR3 DNA is TGTGCCAGCACCACGGACAGGCTCAGGGCCAATGAGCAGTTCTTC.

J is TRBJ1-4 and V is TRBV4-1; 9 nucleotides agree with TRBD1. The germline V gene encodes CDR1 MGHRA and CDR2 YSYEKL. This CDR3 is built from 15 residues. The trim removed 4 bases at V and 7 bases at J, leaving 7 bases unmatched. The DNA of the CDR3 is TGCGCCAGCAGCCGATCGACAGGGGGGGGTGAAAAACTGTTTTTT. Translation gives CASSRSTGGGEKLFF.

In nucleotides, the CDR3 is TGTGCCAGCAGCTTGGGAGGGTGGTACGAGCAGTACGTC. The encoded protein is CASSLGGWYEQYV. The rearrangement joins TRBV5-8 to TRBJ2-7; a weak D match, TRBD2 (5 bases). V lost 0 bases, J lost 4 bases, and 8 bases lay in between. CDR3 length: 13 amino acids. Germline V gives CDR1 SGHTS, CDR2 YDEGEE.

The chain has TRBV12-3 or TRBV12-4 and TRBJ1-1; D gene uncertain. V lost 7 bases, J lost 5 bases, and 14 bases lay in between. This CDR3 has 13 amino acids. The DNA of the CDR3 is TGTGCCAGCACCCAGACGGAGAGGACTGAAGCTTTCTTT. Translation: CASTQTERTEAFF.

The count of this clone is one. The chain carries TRBV7-8 and TRBJ2-7; the match to TRBD2 covers 14 bases. The CDR3 is made up of 15 amino acids. Trimming at V came to 5 bases and at J to 2 bases, leaving 2 bases not matched to a gene. Germline-derived CDR1 and CDR2 are SGHVS and FQNEAQ. The CDR3 bases are TGTGCCAGCAGCGTGGGACTAGCGGGGGCCTACGAGCAGTACTTC. Translating it yields CASSVGLAGAYEQYF.

The rearrangement links TRBV6-1 to TRBJ2-7; 7 bases map to TRBD1. Trimming removed 0 bases from V and 5 bases from J; junction bases left unmatched: 4. This CDR3 spans 14 amino acids. In germline, CDR1 is MNHNS, CDR2 SASEGT. CDR3 residues: CASSEADRAHEQYV. Written as DNA, the CDR3 is TGTGCCAGCAGTGAAGCAGACAGGGCGCACGAGCAGTACGTC.

This chain joins TRBV7-2 and TRBJ1-5; D is uncertain. Germline assignment: CDR1 SGHTA and CDR2 FQGNSA. The CDR3 has 14 amino acids. The V and J ends lost 2 bases and 3 bases respectively, with 8 bases between them. Here the CDR3 reads CASSLYSNNQPQHF. The CDR3 DNA follows: TGTGCCAGCAGCTTATACAGCAACAATCAGCCCCAGCATTTT.

This sequence joins TRBV12-5 and TRBJ1-1; D not resolved. Germline V lookup: CDR1 LGHNT, CDR2 FRNRAP. V shed 4 bases and J shed 2 bases, with 8 bases lying between them. This CDR3 is 13 amino acids long. The CDR3 nucleotides are TGTGCTAGTGGTTGGTTTACTAACACTGAAGCTTTCTTT. The encoded protein is CASGWFTNTEAFF.

This clone was seen more than once but under ten times. The V call is TRBV4-1, the J call TRBJ2-2; TRBD2 matches 12 bases. Germline V gene data show CDR1 as MGHRA and CDR2 as YSYEKL. Trimming cost V 5 bases and J 2 bases; bases outside gene matches: 3. There are 16 residues in the CDR3. The CDR3 DNA is TGCGCCAGCAGCAAAGGACTAGCGGGAAACACCGGGGAGCTGTTTTTT. This gives the protein CASSKGLAGNTGELFF.